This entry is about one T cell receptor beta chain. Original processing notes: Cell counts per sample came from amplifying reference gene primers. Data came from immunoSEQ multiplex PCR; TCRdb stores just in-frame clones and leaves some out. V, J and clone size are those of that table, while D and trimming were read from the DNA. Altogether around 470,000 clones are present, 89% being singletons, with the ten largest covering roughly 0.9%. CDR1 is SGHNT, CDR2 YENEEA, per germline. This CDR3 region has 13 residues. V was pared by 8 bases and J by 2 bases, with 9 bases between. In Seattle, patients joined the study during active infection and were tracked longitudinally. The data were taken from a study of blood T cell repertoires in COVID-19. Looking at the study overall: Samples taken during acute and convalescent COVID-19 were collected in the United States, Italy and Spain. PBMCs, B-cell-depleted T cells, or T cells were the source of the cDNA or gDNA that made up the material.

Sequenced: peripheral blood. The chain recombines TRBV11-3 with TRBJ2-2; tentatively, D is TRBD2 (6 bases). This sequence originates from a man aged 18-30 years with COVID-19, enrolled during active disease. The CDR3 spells CASGRFNTGELFF. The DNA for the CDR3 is TGTGCCAGCGGGAGGTTTAACACCGGGGAGCTGTTTTTT.